This TCR beta chain was identified during a study of cytomegalovirus exposure and HLA in healthy donors. Findings and caveats of the study: The authors considered a cluster of highly shared sequence variants likely to be a sequencing artifact. In a later analysis, compared with equally common non-associated chains, HLA-associated beta chains were more expanded. Donors belonging to an Asian-associated ancestry cluster reportedly showed fewer N-insertions in productive TCRs than the roughly 700-donor mean, according to what a later analysis found.

Germline V gene data show CDR1 as MNHEY and CDR2 as SVGAGI. CDR3 size: 15 residues. 60 Vbeta and 13 Jbeta primers were used in PCR. Method: immunoSEQ multiplex PCR; TCRdb's copy keeps in-frame clones and lacks some. Found here are tens of thousands of clones, approximately 84% of them singletons; the top ten hold 4.5% to 7%. Details on this clone: The antigen remains undetermined. One end of the junction is discordant with germline, which a read error may explain.

What was sequenced was PBMCs. The V gene is TRBV6-5, the J gene TRBJ1-2; 7 bases match TRBD1. The clonotype comes from a woman younger than 30 in good health and CMV-seropositive. The CDR3 is CASSYGTAGATARYF. The DNA of the CDR3 is TGTGCCAGCAGTTACGGGACAGCAGGCGCCACGGCTCGCTACTTC.